One sample yielded the 7 T cell receptor beta chains listed below, sequenced in a study of cytomegalovirus exposure and HLA in healthy donors. Assay used: immunoSEQ multiplex PCR; TCRdb lists only in-frame clones, some missing. Found here are approximately 120,000 clones, around 94% of them singletons; the top ten hold 1% to 1.5%. The sample comprised PBMCs. The receptors come from a woman aged 18 to 35 in good health and CMV-seronegative.

This chain uses TRBV7-8 with TRBJ1-5, with D possibly being TRBD1 (6 bases). This CDR3 has 14 residues. V was pared by 4 bases and J by 9 bases, with 16 bases between. Germline lookup yields CDR1 SGHVS and CDR2 FQNEAQ. CDR3 coding DNA: TGTGCCAGCAGCTCACAGGGTCACCATTCGCCCCAGCATTTT. Protein product: CASSSQGHHSPQHF.

V and J are TRBV23-1 and TRBJ1-2; TRBD1 might be the D (5 bases). TRBV23-1 is recorded as an ORF, its role being uncertain. CDR3 length equals 13 residues. Trimming left V 11 bases short and J 6 bases short, with 19 bases between. The CDR3 DNA follows: TGCGCCCACTTTCGGGTGGGGCGGAATGGCTACACCTTC. Its translation is CAHFRVGRNGYTF.

The chain links TRBV27 to TRBJ2-2; 8 bases map to TRBD2. J was trimmed by 0 bases and V by 4 bases; bases with no gene match: 10. Germline V gene data show CDR1 as MNHEY and CDR2 as SMNVEV (reference sequence). The CDR3 length is 18 residues. CDR3 loop: CASSWAGGYHANTGELFF. CDR3 nucleotides: TGTGCCAGCAGTTGGGCGGGGGGATATCACGCGAACACCGGGGAGCTGTTTTTT.

This clone was picked up one time. The chain recombines TRBV5-4 with TRBJ2-5, with 13 bases matching TRBD2. With V trimmed by 4 bases and J by 5 bases, 8 bases remained unmatched. The germline V gene has CDR1 SGHNT and CDR2 YYREEE (reference sequence). This CDR3 region has 16 residues. CDR3 in amino acids: CASSPRLAGGGETQYF. CDR3 DNA: TGTGCCAGCAGCCCCAGACTAGCGGGAGGAGGGGAGACCCAGTACTTC.

CDR3 DNA sequence: TGCGCCAGCAGCTTACTAGCGGGGGACCACAATGAGCAGTTCTTC. Protein sequence: CASSLLAGDHNEQFF. V gene TRBV5-1 combines with J gene TRBJ2-1, with TRBD2 matching 11 bases. V gave up 2 bases and J gave up 5 bases; unmatched junction bases: 3. Germline V lookup: CDR1 SGHRS, CDR2 YFSETQ. The CDR3 covers 15 residues.

The V call is TRBV5-8, the J call TRBJ1-5; 9 bases are a match to TRBD1. Germline V gives CDR1 SGHTS, CDR2 YDEGEE. This CDR3 has 14 residues. The J segment lost 4 bases and the V segment lost 4 bases, leaving 3 bases of the junction unmatched. The CDR3 is CASSDGQGNQPQHF. The CDR3 coding sequence is TGTGCCAGCAGCGACGGACAGGGGAATCAGCCCCAGCATTTT. Filled out from reference TRBV5-8 and TRBJ1-5, the complete variable domain reads EAGVTQSPTHLIKTRGQQATLRCSPISGHTSVYWYQQALGLGLQFLLWYDEGEERNRGNFPPRFSGRQFPNYSSELNVNALELEDSALYLCASSDGQGNQPQHFGDGTRLSIL.

The chain links TRBV29-1 to TRBJ2-3; 9 nucleotides align to TRBD2. The CDR3 spans 14 residues. Germline V CDR1 and CDR2: SQVTM, ANQGSEA. V was pared by 3 bases and J by 6 bases, with 7 bases of the junction left unmatched. CDR3 region: CSVDWLAGLDTQYF. The CDR3 nucleotides are TGCAGCGTTGATTGGCTAGCGGGATTGGATACGCAGTATTTT.